This TCR beta chain was identified in a study of cytomegalovirus exposure and HLA in healthy donors. Of note for this clone: What it binds is not known.

These donors were members of the approximately 110-subject validation cohort, a group separate from the approximately 670-subject first cohort. The protocol was immunoSEQ multiplex PCR, while the TCRdb copy is restricted to in-frame clones and leaves out a portion. The sample shows around 150,000 clones, 85% of them seen only once. Whole-study results and caveats: According to reports, the classifier identified cytomegalovirus status with high specificity and sensitivity. There were a few CMV-associated chains whose specificity for CMV antigens was confirmed in vitro. Associated with cytomegalovirus, according to the listing, were around 170 TCR beta chains.

Material: PBMCs. The sequence was collected from a man in his thirties or forties in good health and CMV-seropositive.

The CDR3 here is CASSVASSNEQFF. CDR3 in DNA: TGTGCCAGCAGCGTAGCTAGTAGCAATGAGCAGTTCTTC. The V and J genes are TRBV9 and TRBJ2-1; D unresolved. The CDR3 has 13 amino acids. V was trimmed by 0 bases and J by 6 bases, leaving 7 bases between them. CDR1 is SGDLS and CDR2 is YYNGEE in the germline V gene.